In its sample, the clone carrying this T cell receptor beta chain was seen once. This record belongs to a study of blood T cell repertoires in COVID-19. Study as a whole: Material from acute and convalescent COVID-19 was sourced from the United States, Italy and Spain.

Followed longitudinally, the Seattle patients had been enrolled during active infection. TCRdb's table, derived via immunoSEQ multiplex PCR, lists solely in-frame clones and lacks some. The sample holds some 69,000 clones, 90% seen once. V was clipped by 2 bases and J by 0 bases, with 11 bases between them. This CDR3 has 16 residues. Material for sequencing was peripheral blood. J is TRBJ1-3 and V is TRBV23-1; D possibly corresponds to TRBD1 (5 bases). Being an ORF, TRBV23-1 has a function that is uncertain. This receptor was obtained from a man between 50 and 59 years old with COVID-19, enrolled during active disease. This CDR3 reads CASSQQGISSGNTIYF. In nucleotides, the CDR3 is TGCGCCAGCAGTCAACAGGGTATAAGCTCTGGAAACACCATATATTTT.